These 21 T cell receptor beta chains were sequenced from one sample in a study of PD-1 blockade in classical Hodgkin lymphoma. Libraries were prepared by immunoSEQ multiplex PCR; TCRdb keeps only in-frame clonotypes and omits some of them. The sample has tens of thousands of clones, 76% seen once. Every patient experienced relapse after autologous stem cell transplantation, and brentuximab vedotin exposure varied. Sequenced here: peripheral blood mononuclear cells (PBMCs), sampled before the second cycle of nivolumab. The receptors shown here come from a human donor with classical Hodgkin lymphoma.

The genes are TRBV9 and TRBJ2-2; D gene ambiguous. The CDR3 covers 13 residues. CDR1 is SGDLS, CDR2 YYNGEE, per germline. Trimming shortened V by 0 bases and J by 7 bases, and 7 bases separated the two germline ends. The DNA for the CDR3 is TGTGCCAGCAGCGTAGGGGTGAACGGGGAGCTGTTTTTT. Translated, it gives CASSVGVNGELFF.

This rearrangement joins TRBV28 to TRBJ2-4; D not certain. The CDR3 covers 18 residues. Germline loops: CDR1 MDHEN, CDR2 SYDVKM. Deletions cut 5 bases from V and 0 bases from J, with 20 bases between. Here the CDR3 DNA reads TGTGCCAGCAGTCCCGCAGCGACACCCTGGGAAGCCAAAAACATTCAGTACTTC. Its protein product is CASSPAATPWEAKNIQYF. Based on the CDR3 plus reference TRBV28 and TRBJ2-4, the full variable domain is DVKVTQSSRYLVKRTGEKVFLECVQDMDHENMFWYRQDPGLGLRLIYFSYDVKMKEKGDIPEGYSVSREKKERFSLILESASTNQTSMYLCASSPAATPWEAKNIQYFGAGTRLSVL.

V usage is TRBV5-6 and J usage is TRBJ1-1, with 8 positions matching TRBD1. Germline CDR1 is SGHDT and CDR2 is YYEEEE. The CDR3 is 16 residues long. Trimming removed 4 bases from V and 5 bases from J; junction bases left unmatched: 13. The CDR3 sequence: CASSGLTGEGGTEAFF. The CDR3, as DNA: TGTGCCAGCAGCGGGTTGACAGGGGAAGGGGGGACTGAAGCTTTCTTT.

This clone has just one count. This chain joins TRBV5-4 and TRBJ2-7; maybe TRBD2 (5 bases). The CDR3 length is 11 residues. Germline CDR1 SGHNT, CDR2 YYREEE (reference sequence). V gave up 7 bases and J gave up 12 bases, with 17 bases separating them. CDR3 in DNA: TGTGCCAGCGGCGCAGACGGGGTAGCGTACTTC. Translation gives CASGADGVAYF.

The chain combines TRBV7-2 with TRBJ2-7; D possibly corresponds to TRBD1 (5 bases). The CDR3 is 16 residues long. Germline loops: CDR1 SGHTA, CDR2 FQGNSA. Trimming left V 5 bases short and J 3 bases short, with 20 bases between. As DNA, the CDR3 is TGTGCCAGCAGCAAAAGGCAACAGGTCAGGGACTACGAGCAGTACTTC. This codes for CASSKRQQVRDYEQYF.

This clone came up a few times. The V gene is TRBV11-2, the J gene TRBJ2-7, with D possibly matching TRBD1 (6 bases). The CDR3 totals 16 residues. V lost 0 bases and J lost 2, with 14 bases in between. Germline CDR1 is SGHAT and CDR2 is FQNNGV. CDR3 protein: CASSLEWGPVPYEQYF. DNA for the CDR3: TGTGCCAGCAGCTTAGAATGGGGGCCTGTCCCCTACGAGCAGTACTTC.

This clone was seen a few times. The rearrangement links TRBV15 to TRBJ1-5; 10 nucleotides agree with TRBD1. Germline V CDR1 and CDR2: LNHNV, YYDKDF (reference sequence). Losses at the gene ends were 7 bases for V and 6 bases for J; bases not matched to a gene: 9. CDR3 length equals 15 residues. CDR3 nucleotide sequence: TGTGCCACCACCTCCGGGACAGGGGAACTTCAGCCCCAGCATTTT. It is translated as CATTSGTGELQPQHF.

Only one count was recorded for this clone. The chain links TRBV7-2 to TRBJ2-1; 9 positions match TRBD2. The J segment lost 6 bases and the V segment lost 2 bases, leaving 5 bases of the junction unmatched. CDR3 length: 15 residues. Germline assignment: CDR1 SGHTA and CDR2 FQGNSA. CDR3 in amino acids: CASSLRGGAVNEQFF. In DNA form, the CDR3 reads TGTGCCAGCAGCTTACGCGGGGGGGCCGTCAATGAGCAGTTCTTC.

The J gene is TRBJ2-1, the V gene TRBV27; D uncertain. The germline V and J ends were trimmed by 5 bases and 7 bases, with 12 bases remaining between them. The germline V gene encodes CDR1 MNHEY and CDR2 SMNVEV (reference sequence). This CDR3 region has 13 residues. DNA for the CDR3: TGTGCCAGCAGTCCCCGTTCTCCTAATGAGCAGTTCTTC. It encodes CASSPRSPNEQFF.

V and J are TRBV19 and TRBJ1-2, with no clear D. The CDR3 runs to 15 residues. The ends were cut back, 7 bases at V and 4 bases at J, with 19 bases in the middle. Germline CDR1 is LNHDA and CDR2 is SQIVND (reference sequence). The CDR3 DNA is TGTGCCAGTACCGGGATCTCGGGGAGGTCCTATGGCTACACCTTC. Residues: CASTGISGRSYGYTF.

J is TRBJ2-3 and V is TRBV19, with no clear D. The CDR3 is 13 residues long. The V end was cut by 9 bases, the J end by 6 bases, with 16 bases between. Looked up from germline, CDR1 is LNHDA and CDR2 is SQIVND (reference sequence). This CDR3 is CARVSVPRDTQYF. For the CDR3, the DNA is TGTGCCAGGGTTAGTGTACCTAGGGATACGCAGTATTTT.

The CDR3 DNA reads as TGTGCCAGTAGTACTCGGCAGGGGGCTAATTCACCCCTCCACTTT. Amino acids: CASSTRQGANSPLHF. V usage is TRBV19 and J usage is TRBJ1-6, with TRBD1 matching 8 bases. Germline CDR1 is LNHDA and CDR2 is SQIVND (reference sequence). The ends lost 4 bases at V and 6 bases at J; junction bases unmatched: 5. The CDR3 loop spans 15 amino acids.

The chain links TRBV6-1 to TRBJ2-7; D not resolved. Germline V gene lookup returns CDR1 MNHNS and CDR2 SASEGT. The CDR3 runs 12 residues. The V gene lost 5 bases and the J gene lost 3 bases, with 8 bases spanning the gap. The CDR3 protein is CASSHPYYEQYF. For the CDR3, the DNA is TGTGCCAGCAGTCACCCTTACTACGAGCAGTACTTC.

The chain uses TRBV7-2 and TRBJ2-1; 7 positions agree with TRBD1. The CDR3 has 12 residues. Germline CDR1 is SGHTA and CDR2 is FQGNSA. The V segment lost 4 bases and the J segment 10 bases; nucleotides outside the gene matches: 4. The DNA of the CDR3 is TGTGCCAGCAGCTCACAGGGGCGCGAGCAGTTCTTC. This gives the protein CASSSQGREQFF.

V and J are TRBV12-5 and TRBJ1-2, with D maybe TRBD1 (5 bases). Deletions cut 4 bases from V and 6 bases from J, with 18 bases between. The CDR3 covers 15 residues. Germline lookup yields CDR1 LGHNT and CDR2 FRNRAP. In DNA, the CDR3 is TGTGCTAGTGGTTCCCGTGGGGCCCACGATCATGGCTACACCTTC. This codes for CASGSRGAHDHGYTF.

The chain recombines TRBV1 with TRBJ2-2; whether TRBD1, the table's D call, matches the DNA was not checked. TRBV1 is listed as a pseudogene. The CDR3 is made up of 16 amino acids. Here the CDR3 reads CTSSSTRGQRTGELFF. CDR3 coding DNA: TGCACCAGCAGTTCTACCAGGGGTCAGAGGACCGGGGAGCTGTTTTTT.

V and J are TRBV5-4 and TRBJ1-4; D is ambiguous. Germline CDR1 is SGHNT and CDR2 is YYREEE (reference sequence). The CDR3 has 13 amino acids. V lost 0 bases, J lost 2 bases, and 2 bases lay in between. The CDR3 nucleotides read TGTGCCAGCAGCTTGGTGACTAATGAAAAACTGTTTTTT. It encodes CASSLVTNEKLFF.

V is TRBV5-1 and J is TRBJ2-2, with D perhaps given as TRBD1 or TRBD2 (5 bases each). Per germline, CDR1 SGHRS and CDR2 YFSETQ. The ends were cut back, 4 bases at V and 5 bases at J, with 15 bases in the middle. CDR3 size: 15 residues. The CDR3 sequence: CASSDRDPGTGELFF. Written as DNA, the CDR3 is TGCGCCAGCAGCGACCGGGATCCAGGGACCGGGGAGCTGTTTTTT.

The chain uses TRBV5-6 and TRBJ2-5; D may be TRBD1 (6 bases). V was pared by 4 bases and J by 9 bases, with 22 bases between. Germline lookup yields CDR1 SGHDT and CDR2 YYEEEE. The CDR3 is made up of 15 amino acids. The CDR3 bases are TGTGCCAGCAGCCTGACCCCAGGCAGGGGCGCATCCCAGTACTTC. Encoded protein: CASSLTPGRGASQYF.

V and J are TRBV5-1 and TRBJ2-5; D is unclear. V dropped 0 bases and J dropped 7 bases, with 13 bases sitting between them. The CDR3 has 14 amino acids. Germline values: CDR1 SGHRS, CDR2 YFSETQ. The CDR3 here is CASSLEQPPGTQYF. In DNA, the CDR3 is TGCGCCAGCAGCTTGGAGCAGCCCCCAGGGACCCAGTACTTC.

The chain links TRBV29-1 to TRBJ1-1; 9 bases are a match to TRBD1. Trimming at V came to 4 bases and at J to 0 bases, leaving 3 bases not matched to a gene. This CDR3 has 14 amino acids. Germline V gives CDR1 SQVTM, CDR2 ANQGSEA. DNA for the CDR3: TGCAGCGTTGGTCGGACAGGGGTGAACACTGAAGCTTTCTTT. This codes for CSVGRTGVNTEAFF.